These T cell receptor beta chains were read from a single sample in a study of PD-1 blockade in classical Hodgkin lymphoma. Some clones are missing from TCRdb's copy, which holds only in-frame ones; the method was immunoSEQ multiplex PCR. The profile covers about a thousand clones, with approximately 69% appearing a single time and roughly 45% taken by the ten largest. This sample comprised CD8+ T cells from blood, obtained at baseline. The origin of the receptors is a human donor with classical Hodgkin lymphoma. Both conserved end residues are part of each CDR3. Each record gives: CDR3 length, J gene, V gene, clone size, D gene, CDR3 protein, CDR3 DNA. The D gene is left open where the match is weak. Clone size, where shown, is once, few, many, or a class for clones that have expanded.

>18|TRBJ1-4|TRBV9|-|-
CASSVVGHLGPGGEKLFF
TGTGCCAGCAGCGTAGTGGGACACTTGGGGCCTGGGGGTGAAAAACTGTTTTTT
>16|TRBJ1-2|TRBV10-3|-|TRBD1
CAISEGTGTFNYGYTF
TGTGCCATCAGTGAAGGGACAGGAACGTTTAACTATGGCTACACCTTC
>13|TRBJ1-2|TRBV28|-|-
CASSTQSNYGYTF
TGTGCCAGCAGTACGCAATCTAACTATGGCTACACCTTC
>13|TRBJ1-1|TRBV28|-|-
CASSLIGRTEAFF
TGTGCCAGCAGTTTGATAGGGCGCACTGAAGCTTTCTTT
>14|TRBJ2-7|TRBV27|-|-
CASSLWGPGYEQYF
TGTGCCAGCAGTTTATGGGGGCCTGGTTACGAGCAGTACTTC
>16|TRBJ1-2|TRBV19|-|-
CASSIGGGDVNYGYTF
TGTGCCAGTAGTATTGGCGGGGGGGATGTGAACTATGGCTACACCTTC
>14|TRBJ1-1|TRBV5-4|-|-
CASSLDSAPTEAFF
TGTGCCAGCAGCTTGGACAGCGCCCCAACTGAAGCTTTCTTT
>15|TRBJ2-7|TRBV21-1|-|-
CASSKGGQENYEQYF
TGTGCCAGCAGCAAAGGAGGACAGGAGAACTACGAGCAGTACTTC
>15|TRBJ2-5|TRBV23-1|-|TRBD1
CASTRVDRGQETQYF
TGCGCCAGCACTCGAGTGGACAGGGGGCAAGAGACCCAGTACTTC
>15|TRBJ1-2|TRBV19|few|-
CASTPEGTLHYGYTF
TGTGCCAGTACTCCTGAGGGGACTCTACACTATGGCTACACCTTC
>15|TRBJ1-5|TRBV28|-|-
CASSLDGSSNQPQHF
TGTGCCAGCAGTTTGGACGGGAGTAGCAATCAGCCCCAGCATTTT
>15|TRBJ2-7|TRBV6-5|hyperexpanded|-
CASSPSDSSFYEQYF
TGTGCCAGCAGTCCTTCCGACAGTTCGTTCTACGAGCAGTACTTC